The rows below give T cell receptor beta chains drawn from one sample of a study of beta chain features in type 1 diabetes. Sequencing used immunoSEQ multiplex PCR; TCRdb keeps in-frame clones, though not all of them. This table holds just over 600,000 clones, roughly 16% found once. The specimen was naive CD4+ T cells from blood. These receptors were collected from a young man in good health. The CDR3 runs from the conserved cysteine through the conserved F or W. Fields, in order: V gene, CDR3 protein.

TRBV10-3,CAIMNGAVGETQYF
TRBV15,CATSRGGSYSYGYTF
TRBV9,CASSVGLAGGLSSYNEQFF
TRBV7-2,CASSLLAGLPTDTQYF
TRBV5-4,CASSLRQGARSGANVLTF
TRBV7-2,CASSPRDGYNSPLHF
TRBV7-2,CASSLAGDRGQPQHF
TRBV5-1,CASSLTDPYEQYF
TRBV11-2,CASSARFSGANVLTF
TRBV28,CASSPPRRGLDTEAFF
TRBV5-1,CASSLPGYEQYF
TRBV6-5,CASRIQGAPQYF
TRBV20-1,CSAGHHYGYTF
TRBV10-3,CAIRAGLAGTGELFF
TRBV2,CASSVQGSTEAFF
TRBV5-1,CASSPMGFNTEAFF
TRBV27,CATADRSPNSPLHF
TRBV18,CASSPQQVPRGGNQPQHF
TRBV7-2,CASSLVASRGADTQYF
TRBV30,CAWSVGGGYTF
TRBV19,CASSYLGSSNEQFF
TRBV9,CASSVEGGPMNTEAFF
TRBV10-3,CAVVGGGTEAFF
TRBV18,CASSRGVDEQFF
TRBV7-2,CASSFTGVSGKNIQYF
TRBV20-1,CSARDWTGEIF
TRBV7-9,CASSSTGGGTDTQYF
TRBV9,CASSEGLAGGQGTQYF
TRBV7-8,CASSRTSGRGNEQFF
TRBV2,CASSSGQSMNTEAFF
TRBV2,CASRTSGSATGELFF
TRBV18,CASSIDRASYEQYF
TRBV6-1,CASSTRATGYNEQFF
TRBV28,CASSLGTSGSRYEQYF
TRBV21-1,CASNPPPGHYGYTF
TRBV27,CASSFGRNYGYTF
TRBV5-6,CASSFGDRVYGYTF
TRBV11-3,CASSPGLAGSSGPNTGELFF
TRBV7-3,CASSPQAGFSYNEQFF
TRBV10-3,CAIKGTSGGVADTQYF
TRBV18,CASSRTGGNSPLHF
TRBV14,CASSRTTGVEQYF